Shown below are 18 T cell receptor beta chains from a single sample sequenced in a study of monozygotic twins with cystic fibrosis. The repertoire was sequenced with immunoSEQ multiplex PCR; TCRdb's copy has only in-frame clones and lacks some. The sample includes 30,000 or so clones, under 70% of them seen just once. Sequencing used blood. Every receptor here comes from a girl aged 10-17 years with cystic fibrosis.

The rearrangement links TRBV7-9 to TRBJ2-4, with no clear D. Germline lookup yields CDR1 SEHNR and CDR2 FQNEAQ (reference sequence). The CDR3 loop spans 14 amino acids. Trimming removed 2 bases from V and 1 base from J, with 6 bases in between. The CDR3 sequence: CASSLTGAKNIQYF. For the CDR3, the DNA is TGTGCCAGCAGCTTAACCGGGGCCAAAAACATTCAGTACTTC.

This clone was seen a handful of times. The rearrangement joins TRBV19 to TRBJ2-2; maybe TRBD1 (6 bases). The V and J ends lost 8 bases and 5 bases respectively, with 9 bases between them. CDR1 is LNHDA and CDR2 is SQIVND in the germline V gene (reference sequence). This CDR3 is 12 amino acids long. In DNA, the CDR3 is TGTGCCAGTTCAACAGGGACCGGGGAGCTGTTTTTT. It encodes CASSTGTGELFF.

The rearrangement links TRBV7-2 to TRBJ2-1, with 7 nucleotides matching TRBD1. CDR1 and CDR2 (germline): SGHTA, FQGNSA. The CDR3 runs to 15 residues. With V trimmed by 1 base and J by 8 bases, 8 bases remained unmatched. Here the CDR3 DNA reads TGTGCCAGCAGCTTAGGAAACAGGGGAAGCGATGAGCAGTTCTTC. Protein: CASSLGNRGSDEQFF.

This rearrangement joins TRBV5-4 to TRBJ1-1; D not certain. The V gene lost 4 bases and the J gene lost 1 base, with 20 bases spanning the gap. This CDR3 spans 17 amino acids. The germline gives CDR1 SGHNT, CDR2 YYREEE (reference sequence). The CDR3 region has the DNA TGTGCCAGCAGCACGGATACCAACCGAATTCGGAACACTGAAGCTTTCTTT. Translating it yields CASSTDTNRIRNTEAFF. The full variable domain, completed using reference TRBV5-4 and TRBJ1-1, is ETGVTQSPTHLIKTRGQQVTLRCSSQSGHNTVSWYQQALGQGPQFIFQYYREEENGRGNFPPRFSGLQFPNYSSELNVNALELDDSALYLCASSTDTNRIRNTEAFFGQGTRLTVV.

The chain carries TRBV2 and TRBJ2-1, with D possibly matching TRBD2 (6 bases). Trimming took off 6 bases at V and 5 bases at J, with 14 bases between the two ends. CDR3 length equals 14 residues. Per the germline V gene, CDR1 is SNHLY and CDR2 is FYNNEI. The CDR3 nucleotides read TGTGCCAGCAGCGCAGCGGGTAGGAACAATGAGCAGTTCTTC. Encoded protein: CASSAAGRNNEQFF. Variable domain in full (rest from reference TRBV2 and TRBJ2-1): EPEVTQTPSHQVTQMGQEVILRCVPISNHLYFYWYRQILGQKVEFLVSFYNNEISEKSEIFDDQFSVERPDGSNFTLKIRSTKLEDSAMYFCASSAAGRNNEQFFGPGTRLTVL.

The V call is TRBV20-1, the J call TRBJ1-4; D is unresolved. CDR1 and CDR2 (germline): DFQATT, SNEGSKA (reference sequence). Deletions cut 6 bases from V and 8 bases from J, with 10 bases between. The CDR3 totals 11 residues. As DNA, the CDR3 is TGCAGTGCCGACCTCCGGGAAAAACTGTTTTTT. Translated: CSADLREKLFF.

The chain carries TRBV5-4 and TRBJ2-7, with D perhaps TRBD2 (5 bases). Germline assignment: CDR1 SGHNT and CDR2 YYREEE (reference sequence). V was cut by 4 bases and J by 3 bases, with 11 bases left in between. The length of the CDR3 is 13 residues. CDR3 sequence: CASSGGLRYEQYF. DNA for the CDR3: TGTGCCAGCAGCGGCGGACTGCGCTACGAGCAGTACTTC.

The rearrangement joins TRBV5-4 to TRBJ2-1, with D maybe TRBD2 (5 bases). Germline values: CDR1 SGHNT, CDR2 YYREEE (reference sequence). This CDR3 is 16 amino acids long. V dropped 5 bases and J dropped 6 bases, with 21 bases sitting between them. The CDR3 coding sequence is TGTGCCAGCAGAGAAGCAGCGGCCGTGGGCTTCAATGAGCAGTTCTTC. Translating it yields CASREAAAVGFNEQFF.

This sequence joins TRBV7-2 and TRBJ1-2; 7 bases line up with TRBD1. This CDR3 has 14 amino acids. Per germline, CDR1 SGHTA and CDR2 FQGNSA. J gave up 6 bases and V 5 bases, and 9 bases lay outside the gene matches. CDR3 DNA: TGTGCCAGCAGCCATCGGGACAGATGGAATGGCTACACCTTC. This translates into CASSHRDRWNGYTF.

This chain links TRBV10-3 with TRBJ2-1, with D possibly matching TRBD1 (5 bases). V was pared by 6 bases and J by 7 bases, with 7 bases between. The germline CDR1 and CDR2 sequences are ENHRY and SYGVKD. The CDR3 is made up of 11 amino acids. CDR3 residues: CAISRENEQFF. CDR3 nucleotides: TGTGCCATCAGCAGGGAAAATGAGCAGTTCTTC.

This chain uses TRBV6-1 with TRBJ2-2; 7 nucleotides match TRBD1. V shed 8 bases and J 3 bases; nucleotides not matched to a gene: 9. The CDR3 is made up of 15 amino acids. Germline V gene lookup returns CDR1 MNHNS and CDR2 SASEGT. The CDR3 protein is CASPAQDRDTGELFF. The CDR3 DNA sequence: TGTGCCAGCCCTGCCCAAGACAGGGACACCGGGGAGCTGTTTTTT.

This clone was found once. The chain has TRBV4-3 and TRBJ2-7; D uncertain. The CDR3 loop spans 15 amino acids. V shed 0 bases and J shed 0 bases, with 9 bases lying between them. CDR1 and CDR2 (germline): LGHNA, YSLEER. The CDR3 loop reads CASSQDRVVSYEQYF. As DNA, the CDR3 is TGCGCCAGCAGCCAAGATCGGGTTGTCTCCTACGAGCAGTACTTC.

This clone was seen only a few times. V gene TRBV7-6 combines with J gene TRBJ2-5; weak D call: TRBD2 (6 bases). CDR1 and CDR2 (germline): SGHVS, FNYEAQ. The CDR3 runs to 15 residues. V lost 0 bases, J lost 5 bases, and 13 bases lay in between. CDR3 DNA: TGTGCCAGCAGCTTAGCGGGCAGGGACTGGGAGACCCAGTACTTC. This translates into CASSLAGRDWETQYF.

The chain has TRBV6-5 and TRBJ2-2; D not certain. V was cut by 0 bases and J by 7 bases, with 6 bases left in between. Germline V gene data show CDR1 as MNHEY and CDR2 as SVGAGI. This CDR3 spans 13 amino acids. CDR3 sequence reads: CASSYSSYGELFF. The CDR3 DNA is TGTGCCAGCAGTTACTCGAGTTACGGGGAGCTGTTTTTT.

CDR3 amino acids: CASSLVSSGETQYF. The CDR3, as DNA: TGTGCCAGCAGCTTGGTTTCGTCGGGAGAGACCCAGTACTTC. The chain is built from TRBV5-6 and TRBJ2-5; D unclear. V was cut by 0 bases and J by 4 bases, with 10 bases left in between. The length of the CDR3 is 14 residues. Germline CDR1 reads SGHDT; CDR2 reads YYEEEE.

The V and J genes are TRBV2 and TRBJ2-3; D is possibly TRBD2 (5 bases). The CDR3 consists of 11 residues. The germline V gene encodes CDR1 SNHLY and CDR2 FYNNEI. With 7 bases removed from V and 3 bases from J, the gap between germline ends came to 5 bases. The CDR3 spells CASTGTDTQYF. CDR3 in DNA: TGTGCCAGCACGGGAACAGATACGCAGTATTTT.

This CDR3 is CASSRDNSYEQYV. The CDR3 DNA follows: TGTGCCAGCAGCCGGGACAACTCCTACGAGCAGTACGTC. The J gene is TRBJ2-7, the V gene TRBV5-6; possible D gene TRBD1, 6 bases. V was pared by 4 bases and J by 0 bases, with 8 bases between. CDR1 is SGHDT and CDR2 is YYEEEE in the germline V gene. This CDR3 comprises 13 residues.

The chain recombines TRBV19 with TRBJ2-1; TRBD1 might be the D (5 bases). This CDR3 has 15 residues. Looked up from germline, CDR1 is LNHDA and CDR2 is SQIVND (reference sequence). The V gene lost 3 bases and the J gene lost 2 bases, with 11 bases spanning the gap. The DNA of the CDR3 is TGTGCCAGTAGTATGGAAACAGGAACCTACAATGAGCAGTTCTTC. It is translated as CASSMETGTYNEQFF.